This T cell receptor beta chain was captured in a study of T cells in Graves' hyperthyroidism and ophthalmopathy. Study-level findings and limits: By a 13 V-J model, ophthalmopathy was set apart from stable hyperthyroidism. Clonotypes that were expanded in thyroid above 0.001 mostly appeared in blood too.

Trimming removed 3 bases from V and 0 bases from J, with 10 bases in between. Germline V lookup: CDR1 SGHTA, CDR2 FQGTGA. CDR3 length: 15 amino acids. RNA transcripts were the template for amplifying TCR beta CDR3 regions. The TCR CDR3 first-round RT-PCR relied on the HTBI primer set. TCRdb re-derived calls from the multiplex PCR reads in MiXCR, one entry per CDR3 protein. The sample has roughly 570,000 distinct CDR3 sequences; about half are singletons. On this clonotype: Antigen specificity is unknown.

The chain couples TRBV7-3 to TRBJ2-3; D unresolved. Specimen: peripheral blood or thyroid tissue (not recorded which). This clonotype was sampled from an adult woman with Graves' disease, either hyperthyroidism or ophthalmopathy (not recorded which). In nucleotides, the CDR3 is TGTGCCAGCAGCTTTAGGGCGGAGAGCACAGATACGCAGTATTTT. This gives the protein CASSFRAESTDTQYF.